Following are 4 T cell receptor beta chains from one sample sequenced in a study of shared clonotypes between healthy human individuals. Repertoires were generated with immunoSEQ multiplex PCR, while TCRdb's copy carries only in-frame clones and drops some. The repertoire holds millions of clones, with about 95% as singletons. Sequencing was done on a sample of naive CD4+ T cells sorted from blood. Subset of the sample: CD45RA+ positively selected. The receptors originated from a man aged 18 to 30 in good health.

The chain recombines TRBV5-4 with TRBJ2-1; D is undetermined. The CDR3 contains 13 residues. V was shortened by 6 bases and J by 7 bases, with 14 bases between the two germline ends. The germline gives CDR1 SGHNT, CDR2 YYREEE (reference sequence). CDR3: CASTRATGNEQFF. The CDR3 region has the DNA TGTGCCAGCACCCGCGCCACTGGGAATGAGCAGTTCTTC.

The V gene is TRBV11-3, the J gene TRBJ2-3; maybe TRBD2 (6 bases). From germline, CDR1 is SGHNT and CDR2 YENEEA. The V gene lost 3 bases and the J gene lost 2 bases, with 9 bases spanning the gap. The CDR3 is 14 residues long. CDR3 DNA sequence: TGTGCCAGCAGCTTGGCGGGGCCCACAGATACGCAGTATTTT. This sequence encodes CASSLAGPTDTQYF. Full variable domain (remainder filled in from reference TRBV11-3 and TRBJ2-3): EAGVVQSPRYKIIEKKQPVAFWCNPISGHNTLYWYLQNLGQGPELLIRYENEEAVDDSQLPKDRFSAERLKGVDSTLKIQPAELGDSAVYLCASSLAGPTDTQYFGPGTRLTVL.

The chain employs TRBV19 and TRBJ1-2; TRBD1 matches at 7 bases. The CDR3 extends over 16 amino acids. V lost 6 bases, J lost 7 bases, and 17 bases stayed unmatched. Per germline, CDR1 LNHDA and CDR2 SQIVND (reference sequence). CDR3 coding DNA: TGTGCCAGTAGCTCCGGACAGGCATCGTTGGTGGGTGGCTACACCTTC. It is translated as CASSSGQASLVGGYTF.

The chain recombines TRBV29-1 with TRBJ2-1, with D perhaps matching TRBD1 (5 bases). This CDR3 has 13 residues. Trimming pared 8 bases from V and 1 base from J, leaving 12 bases between. Germline CDR1 is SQVTM and CDR2 is ANQGSEA. The DNA for the CDR3 is TGCAGCTGCCCGACAGCATCCTACAATGAGCAGTTCTTC. It specifies CSCPTASYNEQFF.